Below, 9 T cell receptor beta chains from the same sample are listed, as sequenced in a study of PD-1 blockade in classical Hodgkin lymphoma. Clones were sequenced by immunoSEQ multiplex PCR, and TCRdb holds only the in-frame ones, with some missing. The sample yields some 28,000 clones, roughly 90% seen once. Time point noted: newly diagnosed, previously untreated cHL patient sample. Magnetic depletion of unwanted cells isolated CD4+ T cells from thawed PBMCs. The specimen sequenced was CD4+ T cells from blood. These receptor sequences come from a human donor with classical Hodgkin lymphoma.

Remarks on this clone: Compared with germline, one end of the junction differs, possibly owing to a read error. Other nucleotide sequences in the sample specify the same CDR3. For the CDR3, the DNA is TGTGCTAGCTCACCACGGCCAACTCTCCCTAGAGATACGCAGTATTTT. Translating gives CASSPRPTLPRDTQYF. The chain carries TRBV18 and TRBJ2-3, with D uncertain. The germline V gene has CDR1 KGHSH and CDR2 LQKENI. The CDR3 is made up of 16 amino acids.

V and J are TRBV4-2 and TRBJ2-1; 9 bases agree with TRBD2. Germline loops: CDR1 LGHNA, CDR2 YNFKEQ. The CDR3 length is 17 residues. Trimming took 0 bases from V and 4 from J; bases not matched to a gene: 7. CDR3 bases: TGTGCCAGCAGCCAAGAGTCCGCGGGAGGGACTTACAATGAGCAGTTCTTC. This sequence encodes CASSQESAGGTYNEQFF.

The chain joins TRBV5-4 to TRBJ2-7, with TRBD2 matching over 16 bases. Germline CDR1 and CDR2: SGHNT and YYREEE (reference sequence). The CDR3 loop spans 17 amino acids. V was pared by 0 bases and J by 4 bases, with 4 bases of the junction left unmatched. The CDR3 DNA reads TGTGCCAGCAGCTTGGCTGGGGGACTAGCGGGAGGGTACGAGCAGTACTTC. The encoded protein is CASSLAGGLAGGYEQYF.

The rearrangement links TRBV29-1 to TRBJ2-1, with a weak D call TRBD2 (6 bases). The ends were cut back, 4 bases at V and 7 bases at J, with 20 bases in the middle. The CDR3 extends over 15 amino acids. Germline V gene sequence: CDR1 SQVTM, CDR2 ANQGSEA. CDR3 sequence reads: CSVVLWDWIGNEQFF. Here the CDR3 DNA reads TGCAGCGTTGTCTTGTGGGACTGGATCGGGAATGAGCAGTTCTTC.

This clone was seen a few times. The chain has TRBV6-1 and TRBJ1-2; D might be TRBD1 (5 bases). The length of the CDR3 is 14 residues. Germline loops: CDR1 MNHNS, CDR2 SASEGT. The V gene lost 7 bases and the J gene lost 0 bases, with 12 bases spanning the gap. The CDR3 coding sequence is TGTGCCAGCATTCTTGACAGAGCTAACTATGGCTACACCTTC. Translation: CASILDRANYGYTF.

This chain joins TRBV19 and TRBJ1-2; D possibly corresponds to TRBD1 (5 bases). Trimming stripped 6 bases from V and 2 bases from J, with 13 bases between. The CDR3 is made up of 14 amino acids. CDR1 and CDR2 from the germline V gene are LNHDA and SQIVND (reference sequence). The CDR3 bases are TGTGCCAGTAGACCGGGGACGTTAAACTATGGCTACACCTTC. It encodes CASRPGTLNYGYTF.

The V call is TRBV6-6, the J call TRBJ2-7; a possible D gene is TRBD1 (6 bases). V lost 5 bases and J 7 bases, leaving 9 bases between the germline ends. The CDR3 is 11 residues long. Per the germline V gene, CDR1 is MNHNY and CDR2 is SVGAGI (reference sequence). This CDR3 reads CASSEGVEQYF. The CDR3 DNA reads TGTGCCAGCAGTGAGGGGGTTGAGCAGTACTTC.

The chain joins TRBV12-5 to TRBJ2-3; D gene ambiguous. Germline CDR1 reads LGHNT; CDR2 reads FRNRAP. V shed 6 bases and J shed 0 bases, with 7 bases lying between them. This CDR3 comprises 13 residues. CDR3 sequence: CASGPSSTDTQYF. DNA for the CDR3: TGTGCTAGTGGACCATCCAGCACAGATACGCAGTATTTT.

In this sample, this clone turned up a few times. The V and J genes are TRBV27 and TRBJ2-7, with 7 bases identical to TRBD1. This CDR3 is 15 amino acids long. V dropped 4 bases and J dropped 5; count of bases not matched to a gene: 11. From germline, CDR1 is MNHEY and CDR2 SMNVEV (reference sequence). CDR3 in DNA: TGTGCCAGCAGTTCCCCACAGGGGATCGCCCACGAGCAGTACTTC. It is translated as CASSSPQGIAHEQYF.